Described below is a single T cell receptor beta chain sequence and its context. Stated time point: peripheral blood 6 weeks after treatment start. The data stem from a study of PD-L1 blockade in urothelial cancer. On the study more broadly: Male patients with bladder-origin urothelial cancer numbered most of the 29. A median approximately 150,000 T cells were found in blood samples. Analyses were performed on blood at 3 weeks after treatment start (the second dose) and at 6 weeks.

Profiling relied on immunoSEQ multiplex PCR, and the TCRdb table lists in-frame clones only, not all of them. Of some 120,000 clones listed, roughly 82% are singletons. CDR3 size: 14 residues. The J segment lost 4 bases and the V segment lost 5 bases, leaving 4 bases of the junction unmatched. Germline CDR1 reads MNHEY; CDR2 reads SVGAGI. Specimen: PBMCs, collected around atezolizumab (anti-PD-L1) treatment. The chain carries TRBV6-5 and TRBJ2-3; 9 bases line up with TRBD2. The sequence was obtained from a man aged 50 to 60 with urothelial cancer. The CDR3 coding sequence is TGTGCCAGCAGTGCGGGAGGGCCGCCAGATACGCAGTATTTT. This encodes CASSAGGPPDTQYF.